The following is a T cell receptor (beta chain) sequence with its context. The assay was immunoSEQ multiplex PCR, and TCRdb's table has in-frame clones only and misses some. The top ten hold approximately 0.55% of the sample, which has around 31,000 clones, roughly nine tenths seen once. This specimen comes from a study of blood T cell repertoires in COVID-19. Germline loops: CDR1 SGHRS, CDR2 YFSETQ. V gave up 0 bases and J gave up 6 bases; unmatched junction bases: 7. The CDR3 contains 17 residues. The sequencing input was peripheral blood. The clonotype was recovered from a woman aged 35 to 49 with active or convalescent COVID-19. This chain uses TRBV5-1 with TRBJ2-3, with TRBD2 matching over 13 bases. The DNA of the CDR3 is TGCGCCAGCAGCTTGGGGACTAGCGGGAGAGTTCCCGATACGCAGTATTTT. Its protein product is CASSLGTSGRVPDTQYF.